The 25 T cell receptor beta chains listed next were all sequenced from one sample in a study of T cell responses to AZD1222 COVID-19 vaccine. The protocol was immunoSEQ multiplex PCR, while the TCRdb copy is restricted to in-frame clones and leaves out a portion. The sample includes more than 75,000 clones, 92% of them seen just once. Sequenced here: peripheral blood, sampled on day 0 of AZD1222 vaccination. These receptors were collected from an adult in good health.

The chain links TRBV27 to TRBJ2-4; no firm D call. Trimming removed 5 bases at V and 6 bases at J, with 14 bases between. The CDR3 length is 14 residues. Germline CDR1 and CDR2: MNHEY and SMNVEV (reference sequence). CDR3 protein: CASSQQGQVNIQYF. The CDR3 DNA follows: TGTGCCAGCAGTCAGCAAGGGCAGGTAAACATTCAGTACTTC.

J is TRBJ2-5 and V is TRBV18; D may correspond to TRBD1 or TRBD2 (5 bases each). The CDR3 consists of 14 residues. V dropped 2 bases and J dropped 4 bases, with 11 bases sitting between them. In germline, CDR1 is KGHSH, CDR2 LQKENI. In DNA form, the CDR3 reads TGTGCCAGCTCACCATTGGATGGGACAGAGACCCAGTACTTC. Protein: CASSPLDGTETQYF.

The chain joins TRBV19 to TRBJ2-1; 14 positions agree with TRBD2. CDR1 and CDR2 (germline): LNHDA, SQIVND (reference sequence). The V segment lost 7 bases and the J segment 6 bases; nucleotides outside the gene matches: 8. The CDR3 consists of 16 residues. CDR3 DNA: TGTGCCAGTAAACGCGACGGGACTAGCGGGAGCAATGAGCAGTTCTTC. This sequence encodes CASKRDGTSGSNEQFF.

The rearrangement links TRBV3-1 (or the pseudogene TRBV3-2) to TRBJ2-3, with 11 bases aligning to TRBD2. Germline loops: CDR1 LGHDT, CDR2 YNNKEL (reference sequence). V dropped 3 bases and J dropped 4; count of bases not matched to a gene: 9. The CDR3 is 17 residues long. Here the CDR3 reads CASSHKRGTSGADTQYF. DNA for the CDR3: TGTGCCAGCAGCCACAAAAGGGGGACTAGCGGCGCAGATACGCAGTATTTT.

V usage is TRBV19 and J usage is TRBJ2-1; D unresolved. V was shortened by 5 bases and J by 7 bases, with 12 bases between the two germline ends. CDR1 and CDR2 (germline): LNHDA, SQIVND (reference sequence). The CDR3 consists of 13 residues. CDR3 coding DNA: TGTGCCAGTAGTGACCAGGCACGGAATGAGCAGTTCTTC. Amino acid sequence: CASSDQARNEQFF.

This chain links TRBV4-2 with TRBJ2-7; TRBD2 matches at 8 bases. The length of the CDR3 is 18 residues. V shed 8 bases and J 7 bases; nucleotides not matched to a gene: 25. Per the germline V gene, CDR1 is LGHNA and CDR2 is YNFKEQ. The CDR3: CASGRPSGTGTSSFEQYF. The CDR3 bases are TGTGCCAGCGGCCGACCGAGCGGTACCGGGACTAGTTCATTTGAGCAGTACTTC.

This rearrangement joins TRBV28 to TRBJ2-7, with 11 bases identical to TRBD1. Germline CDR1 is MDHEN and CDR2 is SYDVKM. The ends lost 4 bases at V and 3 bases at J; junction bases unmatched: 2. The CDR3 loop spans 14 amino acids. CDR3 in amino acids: CASSSGTGGYEQYF. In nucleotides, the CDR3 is TGTGCCAGCAGTTCGGGGACAGGGGGCTACGAGCAGTACTTC.

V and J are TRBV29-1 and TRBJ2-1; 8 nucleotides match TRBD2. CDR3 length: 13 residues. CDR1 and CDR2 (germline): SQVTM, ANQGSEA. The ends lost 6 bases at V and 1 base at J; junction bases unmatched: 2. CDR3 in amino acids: CSVSGSSYNEQFF. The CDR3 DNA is TGCAGCGTAAGCGGGAGTTCCTACAATGAGCAGTTCTTC.

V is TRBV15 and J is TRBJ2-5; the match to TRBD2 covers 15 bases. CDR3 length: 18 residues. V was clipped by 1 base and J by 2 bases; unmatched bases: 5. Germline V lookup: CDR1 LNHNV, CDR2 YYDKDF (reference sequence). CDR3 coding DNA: TGTGCCACCAGCAGAGGATCGGGACTAGCGGGAGGACAAGAGACCCAGTACTTC. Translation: CATSRGSGLAGGQETQYF.

CDR3: CATGRGALSYEQYF. The CDR3 DNA reads as TGTGCCACCGGCAGGGGTGCCCTATCCTACGAGCAGTACTTC. V and J are TRBV28 and TRBJ2-7, with D perhaps TRBD1 (6 bases). The CDR3 length is 14 residues. V was cut by 10 bases and J by 1 base, with 17 bases left in between. CDR1 and CDR2 (germline): MDHEN, SYDVKM.

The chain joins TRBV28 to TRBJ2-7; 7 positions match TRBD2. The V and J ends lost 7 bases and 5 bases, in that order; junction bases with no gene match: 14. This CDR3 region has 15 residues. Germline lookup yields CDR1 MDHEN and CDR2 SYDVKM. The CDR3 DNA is TGTGCCAGCACCCGAAACCGTGCAGGGAGGGACGAGCAGTACTTC. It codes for CASTRNRAGRDEQYF.

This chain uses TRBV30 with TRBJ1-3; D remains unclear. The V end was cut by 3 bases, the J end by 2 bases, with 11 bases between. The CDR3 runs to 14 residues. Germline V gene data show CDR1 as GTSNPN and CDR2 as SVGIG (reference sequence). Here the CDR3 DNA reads TGTGCCTGGAGCGCGAATCCAGCTGGAAACACCATATATTTT. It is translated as CAWSANPAGNTIYF.

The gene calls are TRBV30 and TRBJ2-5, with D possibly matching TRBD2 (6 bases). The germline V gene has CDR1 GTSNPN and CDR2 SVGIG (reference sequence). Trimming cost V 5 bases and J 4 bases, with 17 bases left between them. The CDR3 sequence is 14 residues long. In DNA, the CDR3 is TGTGCCTGGGATCACGCCGGGGGAGGAGAGACCCAGTACTTC. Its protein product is CAWDHAGGGETQYF.

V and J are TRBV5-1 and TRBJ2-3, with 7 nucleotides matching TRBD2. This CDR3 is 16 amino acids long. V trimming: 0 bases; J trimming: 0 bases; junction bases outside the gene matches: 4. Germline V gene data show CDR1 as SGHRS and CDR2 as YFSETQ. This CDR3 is CASSLGGLVSTDTQYF. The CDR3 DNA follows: TGCGCCAGCAGCTTGGGTGGACTAGTTAGCACAGATACGCAGTATTTT.

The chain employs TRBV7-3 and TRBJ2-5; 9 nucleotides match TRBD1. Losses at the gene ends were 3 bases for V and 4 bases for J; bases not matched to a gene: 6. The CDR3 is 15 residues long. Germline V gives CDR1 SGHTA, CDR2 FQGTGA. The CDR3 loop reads CASSFWDRAGETQYF. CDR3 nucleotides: TGTGCCAGCAGCTTCTGGGACAGGGCGGGAGAGACCCAGTACTTC.

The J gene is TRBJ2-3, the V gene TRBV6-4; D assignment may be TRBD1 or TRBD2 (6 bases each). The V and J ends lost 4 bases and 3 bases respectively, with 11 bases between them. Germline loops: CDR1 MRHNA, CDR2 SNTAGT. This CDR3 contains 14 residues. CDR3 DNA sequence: TGTGCCAGCAGTGCCGGGGGCGGGACAGATACGCAGTATTTT. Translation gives CASSAGGGTDTQYF.

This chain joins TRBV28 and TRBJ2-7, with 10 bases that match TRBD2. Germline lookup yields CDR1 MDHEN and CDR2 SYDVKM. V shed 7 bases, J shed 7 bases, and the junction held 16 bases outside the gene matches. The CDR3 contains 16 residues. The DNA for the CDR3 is TGTGCCAGCACTCCCTCGGCGCTAGCGGGAGTTCAAGAGCAGTACTTC. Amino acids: CASTPSALAGVQEQYF. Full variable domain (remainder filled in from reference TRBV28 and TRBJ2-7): DVKVTQSSRYLVKRTGEKVFLECVQDMDHENMFWYRQDPGLGLRLIYFSYDVKMKEKGDIPEGYSVSREKKERFSLILESASTNQTSMYLCASTPSALAGVQEQYFGPGTRLTVT.

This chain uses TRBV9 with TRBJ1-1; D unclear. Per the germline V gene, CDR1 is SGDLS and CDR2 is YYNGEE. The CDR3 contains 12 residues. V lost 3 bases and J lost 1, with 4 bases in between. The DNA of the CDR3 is TGTGCCAGCAGCGCTACGAACACTGAAGCTTTCTTT. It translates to CASSATNTEAFF. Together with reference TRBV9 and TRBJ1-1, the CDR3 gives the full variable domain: DSGVTQTPKHLITATGQRVTLRCSPRSGDLSVYWYQQSLDQGLQFLIQYYNGEERAKGNILERFSAQQFPDLHSELNLSSLELGDSALYFCASSATNTEAFFGQGTRLTVV.

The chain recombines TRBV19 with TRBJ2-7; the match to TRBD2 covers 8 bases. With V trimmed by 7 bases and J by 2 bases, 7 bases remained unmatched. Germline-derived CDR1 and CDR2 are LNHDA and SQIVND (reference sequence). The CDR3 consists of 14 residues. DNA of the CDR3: TGTGCCAGTAAACCACAGCGGGAGACCTACGAGCAGTACTTC. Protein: CASKPQRETYEQYF.

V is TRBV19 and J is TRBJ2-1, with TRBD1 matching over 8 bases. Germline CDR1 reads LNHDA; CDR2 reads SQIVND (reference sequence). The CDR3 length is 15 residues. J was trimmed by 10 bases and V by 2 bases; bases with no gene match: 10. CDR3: CASSIIGRGHDEQFF. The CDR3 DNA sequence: TGTGCCAGTAGTATAATAGGCAGGGGGCACGACGAGCAGTTCTTC.

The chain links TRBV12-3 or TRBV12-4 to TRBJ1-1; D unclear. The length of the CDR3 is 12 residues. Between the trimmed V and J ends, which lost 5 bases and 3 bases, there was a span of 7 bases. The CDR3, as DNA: TGTGCCAGCAGTCTACTTTACACTGAAGCTTTCTTT. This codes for CASSLLYTEAFF.

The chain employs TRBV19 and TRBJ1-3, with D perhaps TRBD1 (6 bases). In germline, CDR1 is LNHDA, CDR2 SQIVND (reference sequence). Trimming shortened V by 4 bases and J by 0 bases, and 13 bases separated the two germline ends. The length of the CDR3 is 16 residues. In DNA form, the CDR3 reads TGTGCCAGTAGTAGGGGACATCCGAGCTCTGGAAACACCATATATTTT. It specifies CASSRGHPSSGNTIYF. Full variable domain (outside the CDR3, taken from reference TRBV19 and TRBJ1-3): DGGITQSPKYLFRKEGQNVTLSCEQNLNHDAMYWYRQDPGQGLRLIYYSQIVNDFQKGDIAEGYSVSREKKESFPLTVTSAQKNPTAFYLCASSRGHPSSGNTIYFGEGSWLTVV.

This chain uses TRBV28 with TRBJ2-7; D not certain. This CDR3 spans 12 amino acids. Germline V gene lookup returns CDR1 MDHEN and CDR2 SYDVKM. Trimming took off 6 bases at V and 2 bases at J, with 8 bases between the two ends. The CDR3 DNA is TGTGCCAGCAGGCCTAGGACCTACGAGCAGTACTTC. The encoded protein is CASRPRTYEQYF.

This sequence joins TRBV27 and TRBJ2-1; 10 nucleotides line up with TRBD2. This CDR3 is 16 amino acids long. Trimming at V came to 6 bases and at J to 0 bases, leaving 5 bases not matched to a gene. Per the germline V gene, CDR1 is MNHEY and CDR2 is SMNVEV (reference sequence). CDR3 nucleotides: TGTGCCAGCAGGGCTAGCGGGAGAATCTCCTACAATGAGCAGTTCTTC. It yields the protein CASRASGRISYNEQFF.

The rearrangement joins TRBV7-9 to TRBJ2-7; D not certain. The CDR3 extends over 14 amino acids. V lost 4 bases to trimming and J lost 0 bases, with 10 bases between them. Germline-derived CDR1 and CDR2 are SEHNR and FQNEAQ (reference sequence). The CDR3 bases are TGTGCCAGCAGCTCCCTCACGAGCTCCTACGAGCAGTACTTC. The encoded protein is CASSSLTSSYEQYF.